These 6 T cell receptor beta chains were all obtained from the same sample, sequenced in a study of cytomegalovirus exposure and HLA in healthy donors. The protocol was immunoSEQ multiplex PCR, while the TCRdb copy is restricted to in-frame clones and leaves out a portion. The table includes some 140,000 clones, about 87% detected once. The sample taken for sequencing was PBMCs. These receptors all come from a woman in her twenties or thirties in good health and CMV-seropositive.

This clone was recorded a few times. V and J are TRBV28 and TRBJ2-7; D remains unclear. This CDR3 spans 12 amino acids. Trimming cost V 2 bases and J 6 bases, with 8 bases left between them. Germline-derived CDR1 and CDR2 are MDHEN and SYDVKM. DNA for the CDR3: TGTGCCAGCAGTTTAGGAGATTCCGAGCAGTACTTC. It translates to CASSLGDSEQYF.

V and J are TRBV4-2 and TRBJ2-5, with 8 bases identical to TRBD2. This CDR3 has 16 residues. With 4 bases clipped from V and 1 base from J, the junction kept 8 bases outside the gene matches. CDR1 LGHNA and CDR2 YNFKEQ come from the germline V gene. CDR3: CASSPNSGEGQETQYF. DNA for the CDR3: TGTGCCAGCAGCCCCAATAGCGGGGAGGGCCAAGAGACCCAGTACTTC.

The chain has TRBV13 and TRBJ1-2; D unclear. The germline V gene encodes CDR1 PRHDT and CDR2 FYEKMQ (reference sequence). Trimming took 4 bases from V and 4 from J, leaving 19 bases between them. There are 16 residues in the CDR3. CDR3 in amino acids: CASSSASREEGYGYTF. In nucleotides, the CDR3 is TGTGCCAGCAGCTCAGCTTCCCGGGAGGAGGGCTATGGCTACACCTTC.

This clone appeared once. This CDR3 is CASSVFSTEETQYF. CDR3 nucleotide sequence: TGTGCCAGCAGTGTATTCTCTACGGAAGAGACCCAGTACTTC. The chain combines TRBV2 with TRBJ2-5; D not resolved. The V gene lost 4 bases and the J gene lost 3 bases, with 12 bases spanning the gap. In germline, CDR1 is SNHLY, CDR2 FYNNEI. The CDR3 is made up of 14 amino acids.

CDR3 bases: TGTGCCAGCAGCGGGGCGGGGGCCAGATCCGGACTCGCCAATGAGCAGTTCTTC. Amino acids: CASSGAGARSGLANEQFF. The chain carries TRBV7-9 and TRBJ2-1, with D possibly matching TRBD2 (7 bases). V lost 5 bases, J lost 6 bases, and 26 bases lay in between. The CDR3 totals 18 residues. Germline V gene sequence: CDR1 SEHNR, CDR2 FQNEAQ (reference sequence).

In DNA form, the CDR3 reads TGTGCCAGCAGTCCCCTAGCGGGAACAATCACAGATACGCAGTATTTT. Residues: CASSPLAGTITDTQYF. The V gene is TRBV7-2, the J gene TRBJ2-3, with 9 bases identical to TRBD2. This CDR3 region has 16 residues. The germline V gene encodes CDR1 SGHTA and CDR2 FQGNSA. Losses at the gene ends were 6 bases for V and 2 bases for J; bases not matched to a gene: 9.